Each of the 23 T cell receptor beta chains below was sequenced from the same sample in a study of metastatic and nonmetastatic thyroid tumors. No patient had received any treatment before thyroid surgery. TCRdb re-called the PCR reads with MiXCR. In the table there are 20,000 to 25,000 clones, approximately 20% of which are singletons. The specimen was blood. The receptors were sampled from a female donor with papillary thyroid cancer or a benign thyroid nodule (not recorded which). Some clones in this sample may be carry-over from other donors' samples.

This clone has a handful of counts. V is TRBV4-2 and J is TRBJ2-3; D is perhaps TRBD1 (5 bases). Trimming stripped 3 bases from V and 7 bases from J, with 26 bases between. CDR1 and CDR2 from the germline V gene are LGHNA and YNFKEQ. The CDR3 sequence is 18 residues long. The CDR3 protein is CASSHLPPSRGQGYTQYF. The CDR3 nucleotides read TGTGCCAGCAGCCATCTCCCCCCAAGCCGAGGCCAGGGATATACGCAGTATTTT.

A word on this clone: Germline is not matched at one junction end, which may reflect a read error. The chain recombines TRBV30 with TRBJ1-6, with 8 nucleotides matching TRBD1. The CDR3 has 13 residues. The V gene's germline CDR1 is GTSNPN and CDR2 SVGIG (reference sequence). The DNA for the CDR3 is TGTGCCTGGACCCCAGGGGGCAGGACACCCCTCTACTTT. This gives the protein CAWTPGGRTPLYF.

The chain employs TRBV5-1 and TRBJ1-2, with 7 bases that match TRBD1. V was clipped by 4 bases and J by 4 bases; unmatched bases: 7. The germline V gene has CDR1 SGHRS and CDR2 YFSETQ. This CDR3 has 14 amino acids. In DNA, the CDR3 is TGCGCCAGCAGCGAGGACCGGGACAGCTATGGCTACACCTTC. Translated: CASSEDRDSYGYTF.

This clone was detected many times. The rearrangement joins TRBV7-9 to TRBJ1-4, with 7 bases matching TRBD1. CDR3 length: 15 residues. The J segment lost 3 bases and the V segment lost 5 bases, leaving 6 bases of the junction unmatched. Per the germline V gene, CDR1 is SEHNR and CDR2 is FQNEAQ (reference sequence). In DNA, the CDR3 is TGTGCCAGCAGCCCCGGTGGACAGGCTAATGAAAAACTGTTTTTT. As protein: CASSPGGQANEKLFF.

This clone turned up a few times. This chain connects TRBV24-1 to TRBJ2-3, with TRBD2 as a possible D gene (5 bases). Between the trimmed V and J ends, which lost 6 bases and 2 bases, there was a span of 11 bases. This CDR3 is 14 amino acids long. Germline V gene lookup returns CDR1 KGHDR and CDR2 SFDVKD. Here the CDR3 DNA reads TGTGCCACCAGTATTGAGGGCGACACAGATACGCAGTATTTT. This translates into CATSIEGDTDTQYF.

In this sample, this clone turned up many times. The chain employs TRBV20-1 and TRBJ2-2; the match to TRBD2 covers 11 bases. The CDR3 runs to 18 residues. With 5 bases clipped from V and 1 base from J, the junction kept 12 bases outside the gene matches. Germline V lookup: CDR1 DFQATT, CDR2 SNEGSKA (reference sequence). The CDR3 bases are TGCAGTGCTGCCCTAGCGGGGGGCGGATTGGGGAACACCGGGGAGCTGTTTTTT. Its translation is CSAALAGGGLGNTGELFF.

The chain is built from TRBV12-3 or TRBV12-4 and TRBJ1-2; 7 nucleotides match TRBD1. V lost 0 bases, J lost 4 bases, and 11 bases stayed unmatched. The CDR3 runs to 17 residues. CDR3 sequence reads: CASSLAVTGEGVYGYTF. The CDR3 DNA follows: TGTGCCAGCAGTTTAGCCGTAACAGGGGAGGGCGTCTATGGCTACACCTTC.

Many counts were recorded for this clone. V gene TRBV7-9 combines with J gene TRBJ2-2, with 14 bases fitting TRBD2. Germline assignment: CDR1 SEHNR and CDR2 FQNEAQ (reference sequence). There are 15 residues in the CDR3. Trimming at V came to 6 bases and at J to 7 bases, leaving 4 bases not matched to a gene. The CDR3 nucleotides read TGTGCCAGCAGGCCGGGACTAGCGGGAGTCGGGGAGCTGTTTTTT. It translates to CASRPGLAGVGELFF.

In the case of this clone: It is likely a read error, because the conserved phenylalanine at the end of the CDR3 is missing. The DNA is left out, because the CDR3 cannot be placed on it with certainty; the CDR3 is given as TCRdb lists it. The chain combines TRBV12-3 or TRBV12-4 with TRBJ2-7; whether TRBD2, the table's D call, matches the DNA was not checked. 16 amino acids form the CDR3, both terminal residues included. The CDR3 is CASRLMLAGGSYEQSI.

Judged by abundance, this clone is medium-sized. The genes are TRBV6-1 and TRBJ1-1; D unclear. The V gene's germline CDR1 is MNHNS and CDR2 SASEGT. Deletions cut 3 bases from V and 2 bases from J, with 7 bases between. This CDR3 spans 13 amino acids. CDR3 sequence: CASSEYGNTEAFF. The CDR3 DNA reads TGTGCCAGCAGTGAGTACGGAAACACTGAAGCTTTCTTT.

CDR3 nucleotide sequence: TGTGCCAGTAGCATGGGACTGGGGTTGGGCTACGAGCAGTACTTC. Its translation is CASSMGLGLGYEQYF. The chain carries TRBV19 and TRBJ2-7; possibly TRBD2 for D (6 bases). This CDR3 region has 15 residues. V lost 6 bases to trimming and J lost 3 bases, with 18 bases between them. The germline V gene has CDR1 LNHDA and CDR2 SQIVND (reference sequence).

This clone is labeled medium-sized (0.01 to 0.1%). The gene calls are TRBV24-1 and TRBJ2-1; D is uncertain. V shed 7 bases and J shed 10 bases, with 13 bases lying between them. The germline V gene has CDR1 KGHDR and CDR2 SFDVKD. The CDR3 length is 12 residues. The CDR3 DNA reads TGTGCCACCAGCCCCGGGTTATACGAGCAGTTCTTC. It specifies CATSPGLYEQFF.

This clone has ten or more counts. The chain uses TRBV19 and TRBJ2-6, with D perhaps given as TRBD1 or TRBD2 (5 bases each). Trimming stripped 4 bases from V and 2 bases from J, with 12 bases between. This CDR3 has 16 residues. CDR1 LNHDA and CDR2 SQIVND come from the germline V gene (reference sequence). In nucleotides, the CDR3 is TGTGCCAGTAGTAGGGACCCCGTGGCTGGGGCCAACGTCCTGACTTTC. Protein product: CASSRDPVAGANVLTF.

This clone ranks as medium-sized. The chain employs TRBV6-1 and TRBJ2-2; possibly TRBD2 for D (5 bases). This CDR3 has 13 amino acids. The V gene's germline CDR1 is MNHNS and CDR2 SASEGT. V was shortened by 8 bases and J by 6 bases, with 13 bases between the two germline ends. CDR3 amino acids: CASCPMEAGELFF. CDR3 nucleotides: TGTGCCAGCTGTCCGATGGAGGCCGGGGAGCTGTTTTTT.

This clone was observed at least ten times. The chain recombines TRBV20-1 with TRBJ2-3; TRBD2 matches 7 bases. The V and J ends lost 2 bases and 1 base, in that order; junction bases with no gene match: 0. The CDR3 has 13 amino acids. Germline V gives CDR1 DFQATT, CDR2 SNEGSKA (reference sequence). In nucleotides, the CDR3 is TGCAGTGCTAGACGGGGGGGCACAGATACGCAGTATTTT. Amino acid sequence: CSARRGGTDTQYF.

This clone was found a few times. This sequence joins TRBV6-5 and TRBJ1-6; no clear D gene. Germline V CDR1 and CDR2: MNHEY, SVGAGI. V lost 4 bases and J 10 bases, leaving 17 bases between the germline ends. There are 15 residues in the CDR3. Written as DNA, the CDR3 is TGTGCCAGCAGTTTCACGGGTCTCCCCATGTCACCCCTCCACTTT. As protein: CASSFTGLPMSPLHF.

This clone came up many times. The chain recombines TRBV20-1 with TRBJ2-2, with D possibly matching TRBD2 (5 bases). Germline V CDR1 and CDR2: DFQATT, SNEGSKA (reference sequence). Trimming took off 6 bases at V and 4 bases at J, with 12 bases between the two ends. CDR3 length equals 13 residues. The CDR3 DNA reads as TGCAGTGCCTGGGAGAGTTCCACCGGGGAGCTGTTTTTT. This encodes CSAWESSTGELFF.

The chain carries TRBV3-1 and TRBJ1-4; no clear D. There are 11 residues in the CDR3. The ends were cut back, 0 bases at V and 14 bases at J, with 7 bases in the middle. Germline V lookup: CDR1 LGHDT, CDR2 YNNKEL (reference sequence). CDR3 amino acids: CASSQELVLFF. The CDR3 DNA reads TGTGCCAGCAGCCAAGAATTGGTTCTGTTTTTT.

The sample holds many counts of this clone. This rearrangement joins TRBV12-5 to TRBJ2-1, with a possible D match to TRBD2 (6 bases). Germline V lookup: CDR1 LGHNT, CDR2 FRNRAP. The length of the CDR3 is 16 residues. Trimming cost V 7 bases and J 3 bases, with 19 bases left between them. The CDR3 spells CASALIVGGSYNEQFF. As DNA, the CDR3 is TGTGCTAGTGCCTTGATCGTGGGGGGTAGCTACAATGAGCAGTTCTTC. Using reference TRBV12-5 and TRBJ2-1 for the parts outside the CDR3, the full variable domain is DARVTQTPRHKVTEMGQEVTMRCQPILGHNTVFWYRQTMMQGLELLAYFRNRAPLDDSGMPKDRFSAEMPDATLATLKIQPSEPRDSAVYFCASALIVGGSYNEQFFGPGTRLTVL.

The chain joins TRBV9 to TRBJ1-3; unclear D gene. Germline CDR1 and CDR2: SGDLS and YYNGEE. The V end lost 4 bases, the J end lost 4 bases, and 15 bases lay between the germline ends. The CDR3 totals 15 residues. The CDR3 coding sequence is TGTGCCAGCAGCCCATTCCATTCGGAAGGAAACACCATATATTTT. This sequence encodes CASSPFHSEGNTIYF.

V gene TRBV27 combines with J gene TRBJ1-5; TRBD1 aligns across 7 bases. Germline trimming cut 6 bases from V and 1 base from J; bases unmatched to any gene: 6. This CDR3 is built from 15 residues. The germline V gene has CDR1 MNHEY and CDR2 SMNVEV (reference sequence). CDR3 in amino acids: CASRSGTESNQPQHF. As DNA, the CDR3 is TGTGCCAGCAGGTCCGGGACAGAAAGCAATCAGCCCCAGCATTTT.

V gene TRBV3-1 combines with J gene TRBJ1-1; D is undetermined. Deletions cut 4 bases from V and 2 bases from J, with 5 bases between. The germline CDR1 and CDR2 sequences are LGHDT and YNNKEL (reference sequence). CDR3 length: 12 amino acids. The CDR3 sequence is CASSPGNTEAFF. CDR3 nucleotides: TGTGCCAGCAGCCCAGGAAACACTGAAGCTTTCTTT.

The CDR3 region has the DNA TGTGCCAGTAGTTCAACAGGGGAAGTAAATGAGCAGTTCTTC. Its translation is CASSSTGEVNEQFF. V and J are TRBV19 and TRBJ2-1, with TRBD1 identical over 7 bases. V gave up 5 bases and J gave up 7 bases; unmatched junction bases: 8. CDR3 length: 14 amino acids. Germline-derived CDR1 and CDR2 are LNHDA and SQIVND (reference sequence).